This TCR beta chain emerged from a study of T cell responses to AZD1222 COVID-19 vaccine. Germline CDR1 and CDR2: MRHNA and SNTAGT. The CDR3 totals 13 residues. Trimming took 2 bases from V and 3 from J, leaving 7 bases between them. With regard to this clone: The target antigen is unknown.

Notes on the study in general: Repertoires were sampled only after the peak T cell response. Researchers report vaccine-associated CD4 TCRs spanning spike, with dominance at 160-218 and 743-854. Among the donors, most were white British and more were female, and clonal diversity was possibly underestimated. Spike-specific TCRs gained breadth and depth after people received two AZD1222 doses.

The method was immunoSEQ multiplex PCR; TCRdb's version includes in-frame clones alone and lacks a portion of them. This table holds tens of thousands of clones, approximately 85% found once. The sample in question was peripheral blood, obtained 28 days after the second AZD1222 dose. This chain joins TRBV6-4 and TRBJ1-1, with D maybe TRBD1 (5 bases). The clonotype comes from an adult who received the AZD1222 COVID-19 vaccine. The CDR3 sequence: CASSDGRDTEAFF. CDR3 in DNA: TGTGCCAGCAGTGACGGCAGGGACACTGAAGCTTTCTTT.